The T cell receptor (beta chain) under discussion was sequenced for a study of blood T cell repertoires in COVID-19. Study-level information: COVID-19 samples from acute and convalescent phases originated in the United States, Italy and Spain.

Germline V gene lookup returns CDR1 LGHNT and CDR2 FRNRAP. Between the trimmed V and J ends, which lost 3 bases and 2 bases, there was a span of 11 bases. The length of the CDR3 is 15 residues. Data came from immunoSEQ multiplex PCR; TCRdb stores just in-frame clones and leaves some out. The sample consists of roughly 86,000 clones, about four fifths of them appearing once. The sequence derives from a woman in her 70s with acute or convalescent COVID-19. The rearrangement links TRBV12-5 to TRBJ1-5; the D gene is possibly TRBD1 (5 bases). Sample: peripheral blood. The CDR3, as DNA: TGTGCTAGTGGTTTATCTGGGGGGGGCAATCAGCCCCAGCATTTT. Protein: CASGLSGGGNQPQHF.